The 26 T cell receptor beta chains presented below share a single source sample, sequenced in a study of cytomegalovirus exposure and HLA in healthy donors. Researchers ran the PCR with 60 Vbeta and 13 Jbeta primers. TCRdb's table, derived via immunoSEQ multiplex PCR, lists solely in-frame clones and lacks some. Here the sample spans some 100,000 clones, 73% being singletons. The sequenced sample was PBMCs. Receptors originate from a man aged 40-49 years in good health and CMV-seronegative.

The chain has TRBV19 and TRBJ2-7; maybe TRBD1 (6 bases). CDR3 length: 14 amino acids. Germline loops: CDR1 LNHDA, CDR2 SQIVND (reference sequence). Trimming took off 1 base at V and 1 base at J, with 8 bases between the two ends. The CDR3 DNA is TGTGCCAGTAGTATAGCCAGGGGTTCCTACGAGCAGTACTTC. This encodes CASSIARGSYEQYF.

The chain employs TRBV28 and TRBJ2-1; unclear D gene. The CDR3 runs 12 residues. Trimming took 5 bases from V and 5 from J, leaving 7 bases between them. Germline V gene data show CDR1 as MDHEN and CDR2 as SYDVKM. Here the CDR3 DNA reads TGTGCCAGCAGTGACTCGGACAATGAGCAGTTCTTC. Protein sequence: CASSDSDNEQFF.

The V and J genes are TRBV19 and TRBJ1-5; D is ambiguous. The germline V gene has CDR1 LNHDA and CDR2 SQIVND (reference sequence). CDR3 length: 14 residues. Trimming took 4 bases from V and 4 from J, leaving 11 bases between them. CDR3 amino acids: CASSRLTDNQPQHF. DNA for the CDR3: TGTGCCAGTAGTAGGCTCACAGATAATCAGCCCCAGCATTTT.

This sequence joins TRBV10-3 and TRBJ1-1; the D gene is possibly TRBD1 (6 bases). Germline V lookup: CDR1 ENHRY, CDR2 SYGVKD. The CDR3 totals 15 residues. The V end was cut by 3 bases, the J end by 1 base, with 12 bases between. The CDR3 region has the DNA TGTGCCATCAGTGAAACGGGGGGCACGAACACTGAAGCTTTCTTT. As protein: CAISETGGTNTEAFF.

The chain combines TRBV4-3 with TRBJ1-4; 8 bases are a match to TRBD1. The CDR3 is made up of 16 amino acids. Per germline, CDR1 LGHNA and CDR2 YSLEER. Germline trimming cut 0 bases from V and 8 bases from J; bases unmatched to any gene: 8. CDR3 residues: CASSQDQEQGVEKLFF. The CDR3 DNA reads as TGCGCCAGCAGCCAAGATCAGGAACAGGGGGTGGAAAAACTGTTTTTT.

The chain recombines TRBV4-1 with TRBJ1-2; D might be TRBD1 (6 bases). The CDR3 contains 16 residues. Looked up from germline, CDR1 is MGHRA and CDR2 is YSYEKL. With 1 base removed from V and 2 bases from J, the gap between germline ends came to 14 bases. CDR3 sequence reads: CASSQGGRGRNYGYTF. Here the CDR3 DNA reads TGCGCCAGCAGCCAAGGTGGCAGGGGACGCAACTATGGCTACACCTTC.

This clone was observed a handful of times. V usage is TRBV5-4 and J usage is TRBJ2-1, with 9 bases fitting TRBD2. V lost 6 bases to trimming and J lost 0 bases; unmatched junction nucleotides: 4. Germline CDR1 SGHNT, CDR2 YYREEE (reference sequence). This CDR3 comprises 15 residues. The CDR3 nucleotides read TGTGCCAGCATGAGCGGGGGGAGCTCCTACAATGAGCAGTTCTTC. Protein product: CASMSGGSSYNEQFF.

This clone was seen a few times. This sequence joins TRBV5-6 and TRBJ1-6, with D tentatively TRBD1 (5 bases). The V gene's germline CDR1 is SGHDT and CDR2 YYEEEE. The CDR3 is 15 amino acids. Trimming stripped 3 bases from V and 7 bases from J, with 14 bases between. The CDR3 loop is CASSSWGLGNSPLHF. In DNA, the CDR3 is TGTGCCAGCAGCTCGTGGGGCCTGGGGAATTCACCCCTCCACTTT. Looking up the rest from reference TRBV5-6 and TRBJ1-6 gives the full variable domain: DAGVTQSPTHLIKTRGQQVTLRCSPKSGHDTVSWYQQALGQGPQFIFQYYEEEERQRGNFPDRFSGHQFPNYSSELNVNALLLGDSALYLCASSSWGLGNSPLHFGNGTRLTVT.

The chain combines TRBV19 with TRBJ2-3; no clear D gene. CDR1 is LNHDA and CDR2 is SQIVND in the germline V gene (reference sequence). CDR3 length: 15 amino acids. V lost 5 bases and J 0 bases, leaving 12 bases between the germline ends. This CDR3 reads CASSEATASTDTQYF. The CDR3 DNA sequence: TGTGCCAGTAGTGAAGCGACTGCGAGCACAGATACGCAGTATTTT.

This chain connects TRBV5-6 to TRBJ2-2; 9 nucleotides align to TRBD1. V lost 0 bases, J lost 5 bases, and 8 bases stayed unmatched. The V gene's germline CDR1 is SGHDT and CDR2 YYEEEE. The length of the CDR3 is 17 residues. The CDR3 reads CASSLAPGQGLTGELFF. The CDR3 DNA reads as TGTGCCAGCAGCTTGGCCCCGGGACAGGGTTTAACCGGGGAGCTGTTTTTT.

The rearrangement uses TRBV5-1 and TRBJ1-3, with TRBD1 identical over 8 bases. The V segment lost 4 bases and the J segment 1 base; nucleotides outside the gene matches: 10. Per the germline V gene, CDR1 is SGHRS and CDR2 is YFSETQ. This CDR3 has 17 residues. The CDR3 coding sequence is TGCGCCAGCAGCGATGGGACAGGAGCCCCGTCTGGAAACACCATATATTTT. Protein product: CASSDGTGAPSGNTIYF.

This chain joins TRBV6-5 and TRBJ1-1; D perhaps matches TRBD1 (5 bases). This CDR3 has 13 residues. The V end lost 6 bases, the J end lost 1 base, and 9 bases lay between the germline ends. CDR1 is MNHEY, CDR2 SVGAGI, per germline. CDR3 protein: CASRIQANTEAFF. In DNA, the CDR3 is TGTGCCAGCAGAATACAGGCGAACACTGAAGCTTTCTTT.

This clone was detected only a few times. A single base is all that separates this from a far larger clone, so a read error is likely. The chain combines TRBV4-3 with TRBJ1-5; TRBD1 matches 8 bases. CDR1 is LGHNA and CDR2 is YSLEER in the germline V gene. The length of the CDR3 is 16 residues. Germline trimming cut 2 bases from V and 6 bases from J; bases unmatched to any gene: 9. The CDR3 region is CASSQTPDRASQPQHF. Here the CDR3 DNA reads TGCGCCAGCAGCCAAACTCCGGACAGGGCGAGTCAGCCCCAGCATTTT.

The V gene is TRBV4-3, the J gene TRBJ2-1, with TRBD1 matching 7 bases. CDR3 size: 17 residues. V dropped 1 base and J dropped 7; count of bases not matched to a gene: 13. From germline, CDR1 is LGHNA and CDR2 YSLEER. In DNA form, the CDR3 reads TGCGCCAGCAGCCAAGGGCGGGCGGACAGGAGGTATAATGAGCAGTTCTTC. As protein: CASSQGRADRRYNEQFF.

V gene TRBV27 combines with J gene TRBJ2-1; TRBD1 matches 7 bases. The germline V gene has CDR1 MNHEY and CDR2 SMNVEV (reference sequence). J was trimmed by 9 bases and V by 6 bases; bases with no gene match: 11. This CDR3 comprises 14 residues. CDR3 coding DNA: TGTGCCAGCAGCCATACAGGGGTCCGTGGTGAGCAGTTCTTC. Translating it yields CASSHTGVRGEQFF.

The genes are TRBV10-3 and TRBJ1-2, with D unclear. Trimming stripped 3 bases from V and 2 bases from J, with 7 bases between. Germline CDR1 and CDR2: ENHRY and SYGVKD. CDR3 length equals 13 residues. The CDR3 region is CAISEVENYGYTF. Written as DNA, the CDR3 is TGTGCCATCAGTGAAGTTGAGAACTATGGCTACACCTTC.

The V gene is TRBV11-2, the J gene TRBJ2-7; 8 bases are a match to TRBD1. With V trimmed by 7 bases and J by 5 bases, 10 bases remained unmatched. Germline CDR1 and CDR2: SGHAT and FQNNGV. This CDR3 contains 14 residues. The CDR3 DNA sequence: TGTGCCAGCACGCCGGGACAGGCTTCCCACGAGCAGTACTTC. Protein: CASTPGQASHEQYF.

The rearrangement links TRBV19 to TRBJ2-4; 7 nucleotides align to TRBD1. CDR1 LNHDA and CDR2 SQIVND come from the germline V gene (reference sequence). CDR3 size: 15 residues. J gave up 5 bases and V 4 bases, and 8 bases lay outside the gene matches. The CDR3 bases are TGTGCCAGTAGTACCGGCACAGGGGCCGAAAACATTCAGTACTTC. This translates into CASSTGTGAENIQYF.

In nucleotides, the CDR3 is TGTGCCAGCAGCTTATTCGGGGATCTTAGCTCCTACGAGCAGTACTTC. Translating gives CASSLFGDLSSYEQYF. The V call is TRBV7-6, the J call TRBJ2-7; a weak D match, TRBD2 (5 bases). Germline-derived CDR1 and CDR2 are SGHVS and FNYEAQ. The CDR3 contains 16 residues. The germline V and J ends were trimmed by 2 bases and 0 bases, with 14 bases remaining between them.

The rearrangement joins TRBV5-1 to TRBJ2-2; 8 positions agree with TRBD2. The length of the CDR3 is 15 residues. Germline-derived CDR1 and CDR2 are SGHRS and YFSETQ. V lost 4 bases, J lost 7 bases, and 9 bases stayed unmatched. CDR3: CASSLGAGVGGELFF. Here the CDR3 DNA reads TGCGCCAGCAGCCTCGGAGCGGGGGTAGGCGGGGAGCTGTTTTTT. Full variable domain (missing parts from reference TRBV5-1 and TRBJ2-2): KAGVTQTPRYLIKTRGQQVTLSCSPISGHRSVSWYQQTPGQGLQFLFEYFSETQRNKGNFPGRFSGRQFSNSRSEMNVSTLELGDSALYLCASSLGAGVGGELFFGEGSRLTVL.

This clone has just a few counts. The J gene is TRBJ2-7, the V gene TRBV14; maybe TRBD1 (5 bases). Germline V lookup: CDR1 SGHDN, CDR2 FVKESK. V lost 0 bases to trimming and J lost 3 bases, with 12 bases between them. This CDR3 region has 15 residues. Written as DNA, the CDR3 is TGTGCCAGCAGCCAAGAGTTCGTGCAGGGCTACGAGCAGTACTTC. This gives the protein CASSQEFVQGYEQYF.

The chain recombines TRBV5-1 with TRBJ2-1; TRBD1 agrees at 8 bases. Germline V gene sequence: CDR1 SGHRS, CDR2 YFSETQ. Unmatched junction bases numbered 4, after V lost 4 bases and J lost 4 bases. The CDR3 covers 14 residues. The CDR3 DNA follows: TGCGCCAGCAGCGTGGGACAGGAATACAATGAGCAGTTCTTC. This sequence encodes CASSVGQEYNEQFF.

The chain joins TRBV18 to TRBJ1-5; perhaps TRBD1 as D (5 bases). V lost 3 bases to trimming and J lost 6 bases, with 9 bases between them. Germline V lookup: CDR1 KGHSH, CDR2 LQKENI. The CDR3 spans 13 residues. Here the CDR3 reads CASSPRRGQPQHF. In nucleotides, the CDR3 is TGTGCCAGCTCACCCCGGAGGGGTCAGCCCCAGCATTTT.

In the case of this clone: Other DNA variants within this sample encode the same CDR3. The chain has TRBV19 and TRBJ1-5; 9 positions match TRBD1. CDR3 size: 13 residues. V dropped 6 bases and J dropped 4; count of bases not matched to a gene: 1. Germline CDR1 and CDR2: LNHDA and SQIVND (reference sequence). This CDR3 is CASSDRGNQPQHF. For the CDR3, the DNA is TGTGCCAGTAGCGACAGGGGGAATCAGCCCCAGCATTTT.

This rearrangement joins TRBV7-2 to TRBJ2-1, with TRBD2 matching over 13 bases. The CDR3 sequence is 16 residues long. Germline lookup yields CDR1 SGHTA and CDR2 FQGNSA. The V segment lost 5 bases and the J segment 7 bases; nucleotides outside the gene matches: 8. CDR3 coding DNA: TGTGCCAGCAGCACACTAGCGGGGGGGCCTGGGAATGAGCAGTTCTTC. It is translated as CASSTLAGGPGNEQFF.

This chain links TRBV27 with TRBJ2-7, with D uncertain. The CDR3 has 12 amino acids. V lost 5 bases and J lost 3, with 8 bases in between. Per the germline V gene, CDR1 is MNHEY and CDR2 is SMNVEV (reference sequence). CDR3 residues: CASSPSGYEQYF. The CDR3 DNA is TGTGCCAGCAGTCCCTCCGGCTACGAGCAGTACTTC.